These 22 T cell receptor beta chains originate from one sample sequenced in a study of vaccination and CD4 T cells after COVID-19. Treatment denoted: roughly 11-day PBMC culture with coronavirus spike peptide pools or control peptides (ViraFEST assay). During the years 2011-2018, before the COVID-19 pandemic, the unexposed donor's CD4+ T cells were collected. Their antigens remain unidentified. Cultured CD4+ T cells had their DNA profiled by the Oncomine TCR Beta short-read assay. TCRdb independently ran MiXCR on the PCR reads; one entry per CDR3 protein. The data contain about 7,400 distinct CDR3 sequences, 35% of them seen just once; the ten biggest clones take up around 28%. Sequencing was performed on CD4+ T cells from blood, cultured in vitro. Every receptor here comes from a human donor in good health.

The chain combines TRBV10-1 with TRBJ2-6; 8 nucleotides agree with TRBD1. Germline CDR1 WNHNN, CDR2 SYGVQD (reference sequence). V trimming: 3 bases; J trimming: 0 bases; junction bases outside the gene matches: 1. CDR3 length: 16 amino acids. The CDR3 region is CASSDGTGSGANVLTF. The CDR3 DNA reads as TGCGCCAGCAGTGATGGGACAGGCTCTGGGGCCAACGTCCTGACTTTC.

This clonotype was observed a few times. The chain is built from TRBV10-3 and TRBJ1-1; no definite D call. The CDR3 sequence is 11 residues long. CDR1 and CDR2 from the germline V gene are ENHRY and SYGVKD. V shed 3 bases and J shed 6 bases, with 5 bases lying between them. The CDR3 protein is CAISDQSEAFF. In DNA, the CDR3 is TGTGCCATCAGTGATCAGTCTGAAGCTTTCTTT.

As DNA, the CDR3 is TGCAGTGCTAGAAGAGTCCGCGGAGCGAACACTGAAGCTTTCTTT. Translation gives CSARRVRGANTEAFF. The gene calls are TRBV20-1 and TRBJ1-1; no clear D. CDR1 DFQATT and CDR2 SNEGSKA come from the germline V gene (reference sequence). With 2 bases removed from V and 1 base from J, the gap between germline ends came to 14 bases. This CDR3 spans 15 amino acids.

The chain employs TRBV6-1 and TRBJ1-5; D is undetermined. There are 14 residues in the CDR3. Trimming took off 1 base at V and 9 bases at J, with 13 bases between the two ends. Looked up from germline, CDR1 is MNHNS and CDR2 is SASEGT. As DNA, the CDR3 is TGTGCCAGCAGTGAAGAGCCGCTGGATTGGCCCCAGCATTTT. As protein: CASSEEPLDWPQHF.

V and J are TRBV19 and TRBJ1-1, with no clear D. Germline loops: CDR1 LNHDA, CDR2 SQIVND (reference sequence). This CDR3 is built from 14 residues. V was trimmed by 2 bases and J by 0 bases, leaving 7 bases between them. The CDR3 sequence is CASSIPFLNTEAFF. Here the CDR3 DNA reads TGTGCCAGTAGTATACCCTTCCTGAACACTGAAGCTTTCTTT.

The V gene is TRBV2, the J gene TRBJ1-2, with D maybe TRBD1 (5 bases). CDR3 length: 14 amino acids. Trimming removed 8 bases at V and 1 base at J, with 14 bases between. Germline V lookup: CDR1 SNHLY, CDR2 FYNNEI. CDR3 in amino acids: CASHDRSNNYGYTF. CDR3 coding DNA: TGTGCCAGCCATGACAGAAGTAATAACTATGGCTACACCTTC.

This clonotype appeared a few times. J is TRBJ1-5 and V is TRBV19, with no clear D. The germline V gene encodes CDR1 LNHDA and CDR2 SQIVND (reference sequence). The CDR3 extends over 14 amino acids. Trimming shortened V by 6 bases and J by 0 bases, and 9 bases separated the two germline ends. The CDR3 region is CASRAAYSNQPQHF. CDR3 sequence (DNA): TGTGCCAGTAGGGCAGCATATAGCAATCAGCCCCAGCATTTT.

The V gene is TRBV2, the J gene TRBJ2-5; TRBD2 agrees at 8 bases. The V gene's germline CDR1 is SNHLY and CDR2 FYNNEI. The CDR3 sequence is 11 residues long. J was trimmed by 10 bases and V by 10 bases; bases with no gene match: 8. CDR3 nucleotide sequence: TGTGCCACCCGGGAGGGTCTCCGCCAGTACTTC. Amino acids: CATREGLRQYF.

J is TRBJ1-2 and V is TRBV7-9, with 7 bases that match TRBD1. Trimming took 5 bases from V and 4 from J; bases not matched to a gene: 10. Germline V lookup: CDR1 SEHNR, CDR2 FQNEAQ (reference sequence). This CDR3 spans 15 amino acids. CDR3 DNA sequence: TGTGCCAGCAGCCTCGGGACAGCCCATTTCTATGGCTACACCTTC. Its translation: CASSLGTAHFYGYTF.

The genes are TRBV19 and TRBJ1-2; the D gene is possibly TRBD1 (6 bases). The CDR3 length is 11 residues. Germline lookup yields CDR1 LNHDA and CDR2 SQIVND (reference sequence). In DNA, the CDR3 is TGTACCATTAAGAGGGGGGATGGCTACACCTTC. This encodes CTIKRGDGYTF.

The CDR3 DNA follows: TGTGCCAGCAGCTTAGGCCTCCGGGGTGAAAAACTGTTTTTT. It encodes CASSLGLRGEKLFF. V gene TRBV7-6 combines with J gene TRBJ1-4; D not resolved. The germline V gene has CDR1 SGHVS and CDR2 FNYEAQ. Trimming pared 1 base from V and 7 bases from J, leaving 10 bases between. This CDR3 is 14 amino acids long.

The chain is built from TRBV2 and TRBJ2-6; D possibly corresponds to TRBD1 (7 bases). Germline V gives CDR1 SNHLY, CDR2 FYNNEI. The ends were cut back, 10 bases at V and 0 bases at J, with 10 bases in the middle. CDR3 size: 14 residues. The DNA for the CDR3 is TGTGCCACCAGGGGGGACTCTGGGGCCAACGTCCTGACTTTC. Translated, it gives CATRGDSGANVLTF. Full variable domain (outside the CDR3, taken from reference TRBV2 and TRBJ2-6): EPEVTQTPSHQVTQMGQEVILRCVPISNHLYFYWYRQILGQKVEFLVSFYNNEISEKSEIFDDQFSVERPDGSNFTLKIRSTKLEDSAMYFCATRGDSGANVLTFGAGSRLTVL.

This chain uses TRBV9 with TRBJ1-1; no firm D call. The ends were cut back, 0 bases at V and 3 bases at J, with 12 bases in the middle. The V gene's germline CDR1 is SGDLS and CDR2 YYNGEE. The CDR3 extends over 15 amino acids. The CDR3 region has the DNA TGTGCCAGCAGCGTAGCTACCTGGTTGGACACTGAAGCTTTCTTT. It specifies CASSVATWLDTEAFF.

CDR3 region: CASSATSGGARDTQYF. The CDR3 bases are TGTGCCAGCAGCGCAACTAGCGGGGGGGCGAGAGATACGCAGTATTTT. This chain uses TRBV11-2 with TRBJ2-3, with 13 positions matching TRBD2. The CDR3 covers 16 residues. Losses at the gene ends were 5 bases for V and 5 bases for J; bases not matched to a gene: 7. CDR1 and CDR2 (germline): SGHAT, FQNNGV.

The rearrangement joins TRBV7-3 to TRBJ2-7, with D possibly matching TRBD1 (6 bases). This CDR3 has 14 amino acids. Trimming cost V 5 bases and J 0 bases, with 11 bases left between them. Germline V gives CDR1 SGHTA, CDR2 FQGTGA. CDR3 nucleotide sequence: TGTGCCAGCAGCCCGACAGGCAGCTCCTACGAGCAGTACTTC. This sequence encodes CASSPTGSSYEQYF.

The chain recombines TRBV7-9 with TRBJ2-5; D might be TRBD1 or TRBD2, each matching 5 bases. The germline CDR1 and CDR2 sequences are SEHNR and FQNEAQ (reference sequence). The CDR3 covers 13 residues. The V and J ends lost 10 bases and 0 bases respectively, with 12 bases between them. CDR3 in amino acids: CATARGYQETQYF. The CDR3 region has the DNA TGTGCCACCGCCCGGGGCTACCAAGAGACCCAGTACTTC.

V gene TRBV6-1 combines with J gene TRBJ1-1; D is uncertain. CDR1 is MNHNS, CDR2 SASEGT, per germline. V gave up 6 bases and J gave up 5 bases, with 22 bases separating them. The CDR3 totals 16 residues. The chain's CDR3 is CASRSPPAGVGTEAFF. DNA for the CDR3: TGTGCCAGCAGGTCTCCCCCCGCCGGGGTGGGGACTGAAGCTTTCTTT.

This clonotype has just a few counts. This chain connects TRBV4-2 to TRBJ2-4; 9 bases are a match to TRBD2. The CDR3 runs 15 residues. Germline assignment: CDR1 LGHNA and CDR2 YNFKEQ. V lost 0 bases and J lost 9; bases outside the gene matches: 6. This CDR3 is CASSQDRRGGPIQYF. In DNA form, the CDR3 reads TGTGCCAGCAGCCAAGATAGGCGGGGGGGCCCCATTCAGTACTTC.

This CDR3 reads CASSPTGGDYNEQFF. CDR3 DNA: TGTGCCAGCAGTCCAACAGGGGGCGACTACAATGAGCAGTTCTTC. The chain is built from TRBV6-4 and TRBJ2-1; TRBD1 matches at 9 bases. The germline V gene has CDR1 MRHNA and CDR2 SNTAGT. The CDR3 extends over 15 amino acids. V shed 5 bases, J shed 3 bases, and the junction held 5 bases outside the gene matches.

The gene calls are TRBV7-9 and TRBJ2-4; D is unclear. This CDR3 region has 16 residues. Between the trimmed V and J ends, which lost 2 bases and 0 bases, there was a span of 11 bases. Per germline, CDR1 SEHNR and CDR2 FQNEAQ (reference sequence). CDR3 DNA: TGTGCCAGCAGCTTATGGCTACCGCTAGCCAAAAACATTCAGTACTTC. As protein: CASSLWLPLAKNIQYF.

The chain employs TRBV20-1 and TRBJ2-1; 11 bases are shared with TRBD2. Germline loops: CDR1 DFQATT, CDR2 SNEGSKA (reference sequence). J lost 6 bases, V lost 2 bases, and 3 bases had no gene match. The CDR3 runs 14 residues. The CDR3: CSARRLAGTNEQFF. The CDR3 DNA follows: TGCAGTGCTAGAAGACTAGCGGGGACCAATGAGCAGTTCTTC.

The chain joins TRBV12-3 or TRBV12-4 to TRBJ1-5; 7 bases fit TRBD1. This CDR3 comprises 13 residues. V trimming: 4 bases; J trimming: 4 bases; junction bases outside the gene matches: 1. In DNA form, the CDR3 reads TGTGCCAGCAGTTCCAGGGGGAATCAGCCCCAGCATTTT. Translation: CASSSRGNQPQHF.